Reported below is one T cell receptor (beta chain). Its antigen is currently unknown. Germline CDR1 reads SGHNT; CDR2 reads YYREEE (reference sequence). CDR3 length: 15 amino acids. The trim removed 4 bases at V and 0 bases at J, leaving 5 bases unmatched. The source of the sample is a study of OX40 agonist ivuxolimab in advanced cancers. Looking at the study overall: Partial responses were seen in three patients, one with hepatocellular carcinoma and two with cutaneous melanoma.

Sequencing was performed with immunoSEQ multiplex PCR; in TCRdb, only in-frame clones are kept and a portion is missing. Counted here are about 44,000 clones, around 80% occurring once; the ten biggest clones make up about 6.8%. Study-level findings and limits: What antigens the expanded peripheral T cells recognized was never established.

The chain recombines TRBV5-4 with TRBJ2-7; 9 nucleotides match TRBD2. The sequenced sample was CD4+ or CD8+ T cells sorted from blood, obtained in a trial of the OX40 agonist ivuxolimab. This receptor was identified in an adult with an advanced solid tumor such as melanoma, head and neck, liver or kidney cancer. For the CDR3, the DNA is TGTGCCAGCAGCCACGAGCGGGAGGTCTCCTACGAGCAGTACTTC. It yields the protein CASSHEREVSYEQYF.